This T cell receptor beta chain was documented in a study of technical replicates of blood from a few donors. CDR3 length: 13 residues. Germline values: CDR1 SGHTA, CDR2 FQGTGA. V was shortened by 1 base and J by 6 bases, with 10 bases between the two germline ends. TCRdb's copy holds only in-frame clones and misses some; the assay was immunoSEQ multiplex PCR. The sample holds some 49,000 clones, 90% to 95% seen once. The specimen was PBMCs. This chain links TRBV7-3 with TRBJ2-7; D perhaps matches TRBD1 (5 bases). This TCR derives from a human donor in good health. Some clones in this sample may be carry-over from other donors' samples. The CDR3 bases are TGTGCCAGCAGCTTAAGTCAGGGCCGCGAGCAGTACTTC. It translates to CASSLSQGREQYF.